This is a list of T cell receptor beta chains from one sample in a study of identical twins. TCRdb passed the 5' RACE reads through MiXCR, listing each CDR3 protein once. The sample has roughly 770,000 distinct CDR3 sequences; 18% are singletons. The data were also submitted as part of a second study, on T cells expressing NK-cell markers.

Sequenced sample: PBMCs. The receptors derive from a woman aged 18-29 years in good health. The conserved cysteine and the conserved F or W are not part of the CDR3 here. Clone size is not always given. Where it is, it says once, few, many or a class for expanded clones.

clone_size j_call cdr3_length v_call cdr3_aa
few TRBJ2-3 11 TRBV5-1 ASKQILTDTQY
few TRBJ2-1 12 TRBV20-1 SASPSGKNNEQF
many TRBJ2-1 10 TRBV12-3/TRBV12-4 ASSFGGPRRF
- TRBJ2-1 16 TRBV11-2 ASSKTPGLAGGPTEQF
- TRBJ1-5 13 TRBV6-5 ASSYSAGSNQPQH
- TRBJ2-6 16 TRBV11-1 ASSLSVPDLSGANVLT
many TRBJ1-6 16 TRBV11-1 ASSLEWDSGSLSSPLH
- TRBJ2-1 10 TRBV24-1 ATSNSENEQF
- TRBJ1-1 13 TRBV4-1 ASSQDQGLNTEAF
- TRBJ2-7 14 TRBV7-2 ASSPLGGSSLLQQY
- TRBJ2-7 14 TRBV27 ASTPLVEGGSYEQY
few TRBJ1-2 11 TRBV19 ASNRQGGSGYT
- TRBJ2-7 15 TRBV6-2/TRBV6-3 ASSYESSGKVVSEQY
- TRBJ2-1 15 TRBV9 ASSSTRLAGGWYEQF
- TRBJ2-7 11 TRBV12-3/TRBV12-4 ASSLRAPYEQY
- TRBJ2-3 15 TRBV5-1 ASSLARVGVNTDTQY
- TRBJ2-3 12 TRBV20-1 SATDSLGTDTQY
- TRBJ2-3 11 TRBV14 ASSHQGADTQY
- TRBJ2-7 12 TRBV5-1 ASSYLQDAYEQY
- TRBJ1-1 12 TRBV6-1 ASSGFQGIAEAF
many TRBJ2-1 14 TRBV20-1 SAVDQTRGNPNEQF
few TRBJ2-7 13 TRBV5-5 ASNAAGGMGYEQY
few TRBJ2-3 14 TRBV20-1 SAGEEGQGSTDTQY
- TRBJ2-1 13 TRBV12-3/TRBV12-4 ASTTVGTVPNEQF
many TRBJ2-7 9 TRBV12-3/TRBV12-4 ASSLDYEQY
once TRBJ2-7 10 TRBV27 ASSSGGGAKY
- TRBJ2-7 12 TRBV7-2 ASSVIAGDYEQY
- TRBJ2-1 11 TRBV15 ATSRAAEGRRF
- TRBJ2-1 12 TRBV20-1 SAGRDPSYNEQF
- TRBJ2-7 12 TRBV5-8 ASSLVGVIYEQY
- TRBJ2-7 13 TRBV18 ASSLRTGNGYEQY
few TRBJ2-7 11 TRBV6-1 ASSSLQDYEQY
- TRBJ2-7 10 TRBV15 ATSSEVGEQY
few TRBJ2-2 12 TRBV27 ASKIRDGTGELF
few TRBJ1-1 11 TRBV6-2/TRBV6-3 ASRDGGNTEAF
few TRBJ1-4 11 TRBV2 ASHIPGQEKLF
- TRBJ2-1 17 TRBV3-1 ASSQAIRLAGGRLLGQF
few TRBJ2-7 12 TRBV20-1 SARDVKGSGEQY
few TRBJ2-1 13 TRBV9 ASSARQGGYNEQF
few TRBJ2-7 13 TRBV7-8 ASSQMGGSPYEQY
few TRBJ1-1 12 TRBV12-3/TRBV12-4 ASSLMVPNTEAF